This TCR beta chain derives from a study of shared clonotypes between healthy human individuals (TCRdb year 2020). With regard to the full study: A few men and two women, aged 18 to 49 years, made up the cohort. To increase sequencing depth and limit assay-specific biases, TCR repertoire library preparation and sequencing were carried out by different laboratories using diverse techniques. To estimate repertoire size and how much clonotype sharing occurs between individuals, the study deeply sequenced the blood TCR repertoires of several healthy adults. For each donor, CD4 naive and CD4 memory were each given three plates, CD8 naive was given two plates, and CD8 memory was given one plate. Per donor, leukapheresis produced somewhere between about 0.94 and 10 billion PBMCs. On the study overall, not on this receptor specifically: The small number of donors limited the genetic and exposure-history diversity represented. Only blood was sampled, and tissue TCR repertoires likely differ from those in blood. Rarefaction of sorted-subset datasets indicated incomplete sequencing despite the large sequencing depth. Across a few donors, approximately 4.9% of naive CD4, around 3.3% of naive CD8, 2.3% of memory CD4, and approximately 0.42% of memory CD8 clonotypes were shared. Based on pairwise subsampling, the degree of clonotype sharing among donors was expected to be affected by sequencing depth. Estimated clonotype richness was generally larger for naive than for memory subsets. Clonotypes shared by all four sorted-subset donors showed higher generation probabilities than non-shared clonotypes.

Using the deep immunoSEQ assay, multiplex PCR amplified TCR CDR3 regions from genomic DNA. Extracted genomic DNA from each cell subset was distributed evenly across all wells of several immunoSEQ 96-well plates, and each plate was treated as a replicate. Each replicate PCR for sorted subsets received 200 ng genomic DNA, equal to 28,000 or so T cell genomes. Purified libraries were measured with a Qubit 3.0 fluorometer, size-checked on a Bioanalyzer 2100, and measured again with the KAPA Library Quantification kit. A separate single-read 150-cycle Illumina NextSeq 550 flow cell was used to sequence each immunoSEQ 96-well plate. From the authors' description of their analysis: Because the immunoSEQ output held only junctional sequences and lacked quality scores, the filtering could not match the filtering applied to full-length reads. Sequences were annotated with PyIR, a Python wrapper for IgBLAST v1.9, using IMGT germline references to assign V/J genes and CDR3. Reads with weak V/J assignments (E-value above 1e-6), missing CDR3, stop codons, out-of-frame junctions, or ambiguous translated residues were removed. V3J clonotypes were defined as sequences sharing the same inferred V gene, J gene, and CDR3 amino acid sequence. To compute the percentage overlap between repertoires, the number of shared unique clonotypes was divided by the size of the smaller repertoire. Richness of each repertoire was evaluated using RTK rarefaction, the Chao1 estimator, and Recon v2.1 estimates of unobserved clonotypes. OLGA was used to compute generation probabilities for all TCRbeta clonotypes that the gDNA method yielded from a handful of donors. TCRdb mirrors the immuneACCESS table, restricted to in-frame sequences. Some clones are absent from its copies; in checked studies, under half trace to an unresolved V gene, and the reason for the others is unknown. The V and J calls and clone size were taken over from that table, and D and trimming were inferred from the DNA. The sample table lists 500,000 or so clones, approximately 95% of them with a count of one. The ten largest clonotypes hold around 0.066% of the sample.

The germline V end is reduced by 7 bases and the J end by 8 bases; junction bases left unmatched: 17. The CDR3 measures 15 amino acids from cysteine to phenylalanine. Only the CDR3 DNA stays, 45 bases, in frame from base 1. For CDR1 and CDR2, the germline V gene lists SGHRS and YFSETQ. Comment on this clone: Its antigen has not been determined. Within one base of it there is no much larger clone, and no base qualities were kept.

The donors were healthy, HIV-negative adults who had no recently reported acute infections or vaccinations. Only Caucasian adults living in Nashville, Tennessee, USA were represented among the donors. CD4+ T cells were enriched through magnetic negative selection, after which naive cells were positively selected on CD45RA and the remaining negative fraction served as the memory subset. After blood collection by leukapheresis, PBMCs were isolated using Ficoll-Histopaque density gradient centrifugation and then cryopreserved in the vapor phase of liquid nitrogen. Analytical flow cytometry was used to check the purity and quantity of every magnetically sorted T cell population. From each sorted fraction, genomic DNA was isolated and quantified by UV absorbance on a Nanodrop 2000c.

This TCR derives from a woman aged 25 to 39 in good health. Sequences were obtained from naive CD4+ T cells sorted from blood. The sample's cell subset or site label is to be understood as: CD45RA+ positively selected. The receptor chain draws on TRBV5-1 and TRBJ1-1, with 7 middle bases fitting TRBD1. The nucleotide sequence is TGCGCCAGCGCCTGGGACAGACCACCCAGGGAGGAAGCTTTCTTT. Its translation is CASAWDRPPREEAFF.